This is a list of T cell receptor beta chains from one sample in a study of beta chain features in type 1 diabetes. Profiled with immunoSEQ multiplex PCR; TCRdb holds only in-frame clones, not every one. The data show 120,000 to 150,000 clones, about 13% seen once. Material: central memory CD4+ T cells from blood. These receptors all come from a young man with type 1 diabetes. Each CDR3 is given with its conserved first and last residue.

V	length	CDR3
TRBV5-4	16	CASSPGSFTSTDTQYF
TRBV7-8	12	CASSVGGYEQYF
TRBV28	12	CASSLGPLRQYF
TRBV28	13	CASNSAQEGEQFF
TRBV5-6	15	CASSPPGQGAYEQYF
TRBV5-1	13	CASSLQGETEAFF
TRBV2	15	CASSEEGTENEKLFF
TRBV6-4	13	CASSEQRNTEAFF
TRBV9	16	CASSVETGWGTDTQYF
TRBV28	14	CASSPLSLSYGYTF
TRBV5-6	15	CASSLGRLPSNEQFF
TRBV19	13	CASSPLGGETQYF
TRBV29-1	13	CSVSQGGNQPQHF
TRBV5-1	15	CASSLAGQVNTEAFF